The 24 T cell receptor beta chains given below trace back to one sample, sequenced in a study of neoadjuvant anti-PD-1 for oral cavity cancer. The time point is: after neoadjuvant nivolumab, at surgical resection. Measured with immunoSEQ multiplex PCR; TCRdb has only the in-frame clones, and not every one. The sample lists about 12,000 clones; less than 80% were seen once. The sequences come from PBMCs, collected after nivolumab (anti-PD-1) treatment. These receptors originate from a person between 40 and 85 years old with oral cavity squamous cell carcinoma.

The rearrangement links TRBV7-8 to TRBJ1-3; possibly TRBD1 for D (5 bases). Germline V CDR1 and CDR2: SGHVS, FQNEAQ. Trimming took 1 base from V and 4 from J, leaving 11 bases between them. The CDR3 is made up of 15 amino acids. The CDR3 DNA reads TGTGCCAGCAGCTTAGGAGGGGTTGGAGGAAACACCATATATTTT. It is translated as CASSLGGVGGNTIYF. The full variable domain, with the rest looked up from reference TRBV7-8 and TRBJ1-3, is GAGVSQSPRYKVAKRGQDVALRCDPISGHVSLFWYQQALGQGPEFLTYFQNEAQLDKSGLPSDRFFAERPEGSVSTLKIQRTQQEDSAVYLCASSLGGVGGNTIYFGEGSWLTVV.

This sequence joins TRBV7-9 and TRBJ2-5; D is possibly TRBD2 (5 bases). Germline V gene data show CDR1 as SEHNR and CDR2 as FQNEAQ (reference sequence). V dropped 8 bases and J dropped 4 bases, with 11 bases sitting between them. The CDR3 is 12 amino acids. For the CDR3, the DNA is TGTGCCAGCGAAGGACTCGGAGAGACCCAGTACTTC. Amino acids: CASEGLGETQYF.

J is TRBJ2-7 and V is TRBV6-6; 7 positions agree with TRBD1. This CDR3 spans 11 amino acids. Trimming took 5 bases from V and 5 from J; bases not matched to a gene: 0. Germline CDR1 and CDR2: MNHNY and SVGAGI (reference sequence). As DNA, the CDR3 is TGTGCCAGCAGTACAGGGGACGAGCAGTACTTC. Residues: CASSTGDEQYF.

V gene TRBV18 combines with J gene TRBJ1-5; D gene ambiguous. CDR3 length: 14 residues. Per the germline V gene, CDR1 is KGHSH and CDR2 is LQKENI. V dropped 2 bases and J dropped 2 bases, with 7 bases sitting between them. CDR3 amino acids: CASSPGNGNQPQHF. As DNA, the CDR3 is TGTGCCAGCTCACCAGGGAACGGCAATCAGCCCCAGCATTTT.

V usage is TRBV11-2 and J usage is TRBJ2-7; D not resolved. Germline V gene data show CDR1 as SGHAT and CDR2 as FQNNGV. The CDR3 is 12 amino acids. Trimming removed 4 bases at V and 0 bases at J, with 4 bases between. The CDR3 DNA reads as TGTGCCAGCAGCTCAAGCTCCTACGAGCAGTACTTC. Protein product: CASSSSSYEQYF.

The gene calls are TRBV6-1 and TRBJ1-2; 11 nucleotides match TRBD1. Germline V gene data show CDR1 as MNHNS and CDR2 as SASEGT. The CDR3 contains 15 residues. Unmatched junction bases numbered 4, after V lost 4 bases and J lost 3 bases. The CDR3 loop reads CASSGLDRGHYGYTF. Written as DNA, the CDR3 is TGTGCCAGCAGTGGTTTGGACAGGGGGCACTATGGCTACACCTTC.

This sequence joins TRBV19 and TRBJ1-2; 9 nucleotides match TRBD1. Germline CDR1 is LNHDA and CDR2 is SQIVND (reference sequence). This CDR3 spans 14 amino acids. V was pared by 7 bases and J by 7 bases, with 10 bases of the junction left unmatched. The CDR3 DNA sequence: TGTGCCAGTACCCAGACAGGGGGATTCGCTGGCTACACCTTC. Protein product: CASTQTGGFAGYTF.

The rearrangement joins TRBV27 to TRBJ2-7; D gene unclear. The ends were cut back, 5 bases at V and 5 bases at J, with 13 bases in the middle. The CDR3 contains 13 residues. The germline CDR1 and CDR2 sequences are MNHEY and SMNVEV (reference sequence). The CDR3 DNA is TGTGCCAGCAGTGACTCTCTCGTACACGAGCAGTACTTC. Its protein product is CASSDSLVHEQYF.

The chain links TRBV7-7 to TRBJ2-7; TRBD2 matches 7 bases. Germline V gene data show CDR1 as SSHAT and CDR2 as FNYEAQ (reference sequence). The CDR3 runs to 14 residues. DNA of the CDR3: TGTGCTAGCTGGGGGGTAAAGCGGGGAAAGGAGCAGTACTTC. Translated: CASWGVKRGKEQYF.

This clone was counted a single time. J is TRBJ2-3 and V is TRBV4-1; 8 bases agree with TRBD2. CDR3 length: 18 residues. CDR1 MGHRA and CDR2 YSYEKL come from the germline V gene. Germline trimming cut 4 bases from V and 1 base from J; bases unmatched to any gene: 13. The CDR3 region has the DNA TGCGCCAGCAGCCCTAGGAGGTTCGCGGGAGGTGGCACAGATACGCAGTATTTT. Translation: CASSPRRFAGGGTDTQYF.

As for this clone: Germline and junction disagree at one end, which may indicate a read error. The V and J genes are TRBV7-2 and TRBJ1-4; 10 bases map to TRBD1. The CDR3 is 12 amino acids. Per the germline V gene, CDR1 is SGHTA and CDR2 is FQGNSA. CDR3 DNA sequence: TGTGCCAGCAGCTTAGGACAGGGGGCCCCTTCCTGG. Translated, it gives CASSLGQGAPSW.

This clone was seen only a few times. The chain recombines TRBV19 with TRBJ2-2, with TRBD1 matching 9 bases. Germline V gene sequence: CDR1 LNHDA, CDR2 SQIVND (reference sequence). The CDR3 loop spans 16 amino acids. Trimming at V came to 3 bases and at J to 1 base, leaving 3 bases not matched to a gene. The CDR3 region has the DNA TGTGCCAGTAGTATTGCGGGACAGGGGAACACCGGGGAGCTGTTTTTT. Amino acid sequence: CASSIAGQGNTGELFF. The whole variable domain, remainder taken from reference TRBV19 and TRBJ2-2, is DGGITQSPKYLFRKEGQNVTLSCEQNLNHDAMYWYRQDPGQGLRLIYYSQIVNDFQKGDIAEGYSVSREKKESFPLTVTSAQKNPTAFYLCASSIAGQGNTGELFFGEGSRLTVL.

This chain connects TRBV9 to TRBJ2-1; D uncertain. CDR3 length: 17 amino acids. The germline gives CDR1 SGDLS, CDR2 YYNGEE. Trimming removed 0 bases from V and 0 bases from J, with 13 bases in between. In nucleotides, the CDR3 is TGTGCCAGCAGCGTAGGTGGACGCCGGAGCTCCTACAATGAGCAGTTCTTC. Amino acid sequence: CASSVGGRRSSYNEQFF.

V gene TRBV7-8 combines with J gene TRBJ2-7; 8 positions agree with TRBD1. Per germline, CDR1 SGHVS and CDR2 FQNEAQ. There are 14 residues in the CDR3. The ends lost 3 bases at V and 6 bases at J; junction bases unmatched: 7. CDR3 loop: CASSFDRGGREQYF. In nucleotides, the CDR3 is TGTGCCAGCAGCTTCGACAGGGGAGGACGCGAGCAGTACTTC.

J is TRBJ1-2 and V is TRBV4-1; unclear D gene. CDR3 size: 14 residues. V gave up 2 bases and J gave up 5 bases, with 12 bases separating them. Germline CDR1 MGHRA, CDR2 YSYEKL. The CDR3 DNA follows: TGCGCCAGCAGCCAAATCCGGGGTGGGTATGGCTACACCTTC. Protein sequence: CASSQIRGGYGYTF.

Here the CDR3 reads CASSEQHSGTASYNEQFF. The CDR3 nucleotides are TGCGCCAGCAGTGAGCAGCATAGCGGGACCGCTTCCTACAATGAGCAGTTCTTC. This chain joins TRBV10-1 and TRBJ2-1; 8 bases agree with TRBD2. Germline-derived CDR1 and CDR2 are WNHNN and SYGVQD (reference sequence). V gave up 2 bases and J gave up 1 base; unmatched junction bases: 10. This CDR3 has 18 residues.

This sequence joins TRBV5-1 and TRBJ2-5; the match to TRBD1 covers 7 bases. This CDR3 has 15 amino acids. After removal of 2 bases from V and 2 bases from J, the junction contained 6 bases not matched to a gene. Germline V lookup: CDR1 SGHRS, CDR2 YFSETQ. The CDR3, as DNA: TGCGCCAGCAGCTTAGGGACAGCCAGTCAAGAGACCCAGTACTTC. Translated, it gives CASSLGTASQETQYF.

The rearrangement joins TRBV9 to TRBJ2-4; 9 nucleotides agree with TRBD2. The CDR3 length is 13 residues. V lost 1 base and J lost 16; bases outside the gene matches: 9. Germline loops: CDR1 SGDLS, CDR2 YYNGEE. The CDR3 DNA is TGTGCCAGCAGCGTATCGGATAGCGGGAGAGCCTACTTC. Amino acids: CASSVSDSGRAYF.

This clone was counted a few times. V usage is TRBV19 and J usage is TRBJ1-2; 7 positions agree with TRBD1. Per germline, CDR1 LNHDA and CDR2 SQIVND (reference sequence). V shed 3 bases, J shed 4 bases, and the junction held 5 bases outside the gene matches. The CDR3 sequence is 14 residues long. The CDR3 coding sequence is TGTGCCAGTAGTATCGAACAGGGGAGCTATGGCTACACCTTC. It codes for CASSIEQGSYGYTF. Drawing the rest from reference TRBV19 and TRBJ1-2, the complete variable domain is DGGITQSPKYLFRKEGQNVTLSCEQNLNHDAMYWYRQDPGQGLRLIYYSQIVNDFQKGDIAEGYSVSREKKESFPLTVTSAQKNPTAFYLCASSIEQGSYGYTFGSGTRLTVV.

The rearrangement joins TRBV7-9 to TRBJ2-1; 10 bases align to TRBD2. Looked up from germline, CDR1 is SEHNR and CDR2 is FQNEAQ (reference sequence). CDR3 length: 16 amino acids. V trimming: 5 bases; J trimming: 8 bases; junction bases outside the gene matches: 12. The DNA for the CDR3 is TGTGCCAGCAGCCCCAGACTAAGCGGGGGGGCTCATGAGCAGTTCTTC. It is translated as CASSPRLSGGAHEQFF.

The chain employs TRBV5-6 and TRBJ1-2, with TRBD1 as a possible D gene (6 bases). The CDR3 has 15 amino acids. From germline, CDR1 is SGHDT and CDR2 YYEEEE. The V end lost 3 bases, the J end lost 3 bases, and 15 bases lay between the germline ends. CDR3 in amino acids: CASSSRPGGHYGYTF. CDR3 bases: TGTGCCAGCAGCTCACGCCCGGGGGGCCACTATGGCTACACCTTC.

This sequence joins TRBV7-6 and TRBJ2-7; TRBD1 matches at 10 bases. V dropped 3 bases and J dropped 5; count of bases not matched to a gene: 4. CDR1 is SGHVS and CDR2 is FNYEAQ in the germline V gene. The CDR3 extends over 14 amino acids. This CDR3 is CASSFRQGADEQYF. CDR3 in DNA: TGTGCCAGCAGCTTCCGACAGGGGGCAGACGAGCAGTACTTC.

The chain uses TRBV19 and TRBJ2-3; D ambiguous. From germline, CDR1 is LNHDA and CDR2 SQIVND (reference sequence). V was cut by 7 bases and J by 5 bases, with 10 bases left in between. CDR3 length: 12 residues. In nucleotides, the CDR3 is TGTGCCAGTATATCAGAGGAAGATACGCAGTATTTT. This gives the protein CASISEEDTQYF.

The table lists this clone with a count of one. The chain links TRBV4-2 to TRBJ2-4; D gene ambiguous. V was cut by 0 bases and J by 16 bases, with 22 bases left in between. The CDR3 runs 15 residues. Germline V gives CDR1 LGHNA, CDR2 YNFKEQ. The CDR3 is CASSQDFGPTGFSYF. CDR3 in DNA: TGTGCCAGCAGCCAAGATTTCGGGCCGACGGGTTTCAGTTACTTC.